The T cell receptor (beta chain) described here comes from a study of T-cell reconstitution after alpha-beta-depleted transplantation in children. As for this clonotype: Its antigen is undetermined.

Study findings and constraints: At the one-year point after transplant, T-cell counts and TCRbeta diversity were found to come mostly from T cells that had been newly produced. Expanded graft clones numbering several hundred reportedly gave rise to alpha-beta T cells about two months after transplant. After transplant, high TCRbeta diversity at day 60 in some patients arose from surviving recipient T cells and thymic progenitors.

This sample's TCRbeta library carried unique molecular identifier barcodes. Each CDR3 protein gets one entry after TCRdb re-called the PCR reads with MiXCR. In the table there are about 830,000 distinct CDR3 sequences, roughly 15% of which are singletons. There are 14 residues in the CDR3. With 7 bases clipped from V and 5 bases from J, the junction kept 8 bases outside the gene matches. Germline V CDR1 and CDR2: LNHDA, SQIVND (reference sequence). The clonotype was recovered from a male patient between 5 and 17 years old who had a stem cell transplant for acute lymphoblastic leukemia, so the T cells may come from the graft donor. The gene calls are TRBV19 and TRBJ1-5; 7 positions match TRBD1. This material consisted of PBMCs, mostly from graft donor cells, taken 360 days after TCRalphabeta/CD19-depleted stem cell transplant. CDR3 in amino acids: CASTGTAFYQPQHF. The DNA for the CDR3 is TGTGCCAGTACTGGGACAGCGTTTTATCAGCCCCAGCATTTT. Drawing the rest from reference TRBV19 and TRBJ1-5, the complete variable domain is DGGITQSPKYLFRKEGQNVTLSCEQNLNHDAMYWYRQDPGQGLRLIYYSQIVNDFQKGDIAEGYSVSREKKESFPLTVTSAQKNPTAFYLCASTGTAFYQPQHFGDGTRLSIL.